This TCR beta chain was captured by sequencing in a study of regulatory T cells in long-lasting Graves disease. Germline V gives CDR1 MGHRA, CDR2 YSYEKL. The germline V and J ends were trimmed by 0 bases and 7 bases, with 4 bases remaining between them. The CDR3 length is 13 residues. The time point denotes: newly diagnosed GD, antithyroid drugs for less than 3 months. PBMC-extracted RNA yielded the TCR library. Construction of the TCR beta libraries employed iRepertoire HTBI primers in conjunction with Arm-PCR of CDR3 regions. TCRdb re-called the multiplex PCR reads with MiXCR, one entry per CDR3 protein. This sample has hundreds of thousands of distinct CDR3 sequences, with roughly 16% found just once. This clonotype was recorded a few times. The same sample was also studied in work on T cells in Graves' hyperthyroidism and ophthalmopathy. That study reports: HTBI primers drove first-round RT-PCR of the TCR CDR3.

The chain couples TRBV4-1 to TRBJ1-6; no firm D call. The receptor comes from a woman aged 35-60 years with Graves disease. This material consisted of peripheral blood mononuclear cells (PBMCs), taken at new diagnosis, from a patient treated with antithyroid drugs. DNA of the CDR3: TGCGCCAGCAGCCAAGATCTAAATTCACCCCTCCACTTT. It translates to CASSQDLNSPLHF.